Listed below are T cell receptor beta chains from one sample, sequenced in a study of CXCR3 chemokines and chemotherapy response in bladder cancer. Each CDR3 protein gets one entry after TCRdb re-called the PCR reads with MiXCR. This sample yields 280 or so distinct CDR3 sequences, of which roughly 15% are seen a single time; around 40% belongs to the top ten. Sampling was done from a patient whose treatment included neoadjuvant chemotherapy. These receptors all stem from a human donor with bladder cancer that did not respond to neoadjuvant chemotherapy. Each CDR3 is given without its conserved first and last residue. A D gene is named only where the DNA matches it firmly.

>TRBD1|TRBV6-2/TRBV6-3|TRBJ1-4
ASSYGPRGLKGKLF
>NA|TRBV7-2|TRBJ2-2
ASSSGQGRAVLRAGELF
>NA|TRBV12-3/TRBV12-4|TRBJ2-7
ASSLESARQY
>TRBD2|TRBV6-5|TRBJ2-5
ASTSGGGGETQY
>TRBD1|TRBV30|TRBJ2-7
AWSVRGWQGENYEQY
>TRBD2|TRBV6-1|TRBJ2-1
ASSDSGASSYNEQF
>NA|TRBV4-3|TRBJ1-3
ASSQGRDSGNTIY
>NA|TRBV29-1|TRBJ2-3
SVEGGGGGSPDTQY
>TRBD2|TRBV6-6|TRBJ2-3
ASSNGGAADTQY
>TRBD1|TRBV7-9|TRBJ1-1
ASSSGQGYTEAF
>NA|TRBV20-1|TRBJ1-5
SGAQGSNQPQH
>TRBD1|TRBV7-2|TRBJ2-7
ASSSGQGAGEQY
>NA|TRBV12-3/TRBV12-4|TRBJ1-4
ASSLYRGEKLF
>TRBD1|TRBV12-3/TRBV12-4|TRBJ1-5
ASRGGTASYQPQH
>NA|TRBV6-2/TRBV6-3|TRBJ2-3
ASTTQMGGADTQY
>TRBD1|TRBV12-3/TRBV12-4|TRBJ1-3
ASSLGTGPNTIY
>NA|TRBV27|TRBJ1-4
ASIVGVEKLF
>TRBD1|TRBV19|TRBJ1-2
ASSSLGQGNDYGYT
>NA|TRBV5-6|TRBJ1-1
ASSSDLNTEAF
>NA|TRBV6-1|TRBJ1-5
ASNRDSTYGNQPQH
>NA|TRBV10-2|TRBJ1-1
ASSESDGTNTEAF
>NA|TRBV7-2|TRBJ2-3
ASRGTTDTQY
>TRBD2|TRBV6-5|TRBJ2-3
ASSSGGLDTQY
>NA|TRBV6-1|TRBJ2-7
ASIKTDGALYEQY
>NA|TRBV19|TRBJ1-6
ASSDPSSYNSPLH
>TRBD2|TRBV5-6|TRBJ2-5
ASSRFGSGGLQETQY
>NA|TRBV9|TRBJ2-1
ASSVDPNYNEQF
>NA|TRBV5-6|TRBJ1-1
ASSFVQQNTEAF
>NA|TRBV19|TRBJ2-2
ASSGGYYTGELF
>TRBD1|TRBV24-1|TRBJ1-2
ATSDLGQANYGYT
>NA|TRBV7-9|TRBJ2-2
ASSPEVGVIAGELF
>NA|TRBV4-2|TRBJ1-2
ASSQGVGGAYGYT
>TRBD1|TRBV19|TRBJ2-7
ASSPTGHYEQY
>TRBD1|TRBV19|TRBJ1-1
ASSIPRGQEHEAF
>TRBD2|TRBV7-2|TRBJ2-7
ASSLVGGSSYEQY
>NA|TRBV15|TRBJ1-6
ATSRGAYNSPLH
>TRBD1|TRBV6-1|TRBJ2-2
ATSGTGDTGELF
>NA|TRBV15|TRBJ2-3
ATSRDSGGLAEGDTQY
>TRBD2|TRBV20-1|TRBJ2-1
SAMGLASYNEQF
>TRBD1|TRBV20-1|TRBJ1-6
SARVGDRGNSPLH
>NA|TRBV20-1|TRBJ1-5
SARIGRIPGQPQH
>TRBD1|TRBV4-2|TRBJ1-4
ASSQEGTGEKLF
>TRBD1|TRBV7-2|TRBJ2-7
ASSGRQGAGEQY
>NA|TRBV7-2|TRBJ1-1
ASSFGGGYEAF
>TRBD2|TRBV6-2/TRBV6-3|TRBJ2-1
ASSYSTTSGANNEQF
>TRBD1|TRBV6-1|TRBJ1-2
ASSETGTGNYGYT
>NA|TRBV6-1|TRBJ1-1
ASSEGRARAF
>NA|TRBV4-3|TRBJ2-1
ASSQDLGGGSYNEQF
>NA|TRBV4-1|TRBJ1-1
ASSLHELNTEAF
>NA|TRBV30|TRBJ1-1
AWSPQQGRGVGTEAF
>NA|TRBV27|TRBJ2-1
ASSPLPRRNEQF
>NA|TRBV6-5|TRBJ1-1
ASSYNGATEAF
>NA|TRBV28|TRBJ1-2
ASDSDLFNYGYT
>NA|TRBV7-9|TRBJ1-1
ASMRQKNTEAF
>NA|TRBV27|TRBJ2-1
ASREQGTSSYNEQF
>NA|TRBV6-5|TRBJ2-2
ASSYTVSNGELF
>NA|TRBV18|TRBJ2-1
ASSPLGGYNEQF
>TRBD2|TRBV15|TRBJ2-2
ATRERTGTSGGENTGELF
>NA|TRBV7-9|TRBJ2-7
ASSFEGRPAYEQY
>NA|TRBV6-5|TRBJ1-1
ASSYDSGMNTEAF